Listed below are T cell receptor beta chains from one sample, sequenced in a study of blood T cells in healthy people across ages. TCRdb recomputed calls from the 5' RACE reads with MiXCR, one row per CDR3 protein. The data show approximately 900,000 distinct CDR3 sequences, with about 48% seen just once and about an eighth held by the top ten. The sequenced sample was blood. The receptors here all came from a man aged 25 to 40 in good health. The CDR3 runs from the conserved cysteine through the conserved F or W. The D gene is left open where the match is weak. A clone size is listed for some rows: how often the clone was seen (once, few, many), or a class if it is expanded.

J gene | V gene | D gene | clone size | CDR3 DNA | CDR3 protein
TRBJ1-1 | TRBV10-3 | TRBD1 | few | TGTGCCATCAGTGAGTCGCAGGGGGTTAACACTGAAGCTTTCTTT | CAISESQGVNTEAFF
TRBJ2-5 | TRBV6-6 | TRBD2 | . | TGTGCCAGCAGACATGGGACTAGCGGAACACAAGAGACCCAGTACTTC | CASRHGTSGTQETQYF
TRBJ1-6 | TRBV28 | TRBD1 | once | TGTGCCAGCACCCCCCGGGGACAGGGGGCAAACAATTCACCCCTCCACTTT | CASTPRGQGANNSPLHF
TRBJ2-1 | TRBV3-1 | . | . | TGTGCCAGCAGCCCTACGGGTCGTATCACCCTCAATGAGCAGTTCTTC | CASSPTGRITLNEQFF
TRBJ2-1 | TRBV29-1 | TRBD1 | few | TGCAGCGTTGATGGGACAGGGTTATTAAGTGAGCAGTTCTTC | CSVDGTGLLSEQFF
TRBJ2-5 | TRBV25-1 | . | . | TGTGCCAGCAGTGAGGAGGGGTTGGGCCGACAAGAGACCCAGTACTTC | CASSEEGLGRQETQYF
TRBJ1-2 | TRBV20-1 | TRBD1 | few | TGCAGTGCGCTTCCAGGGGGCGCCTATGGCTACACCTTC | CSALPGGAYGYTF
TRBJ2-7 | TRBV11-3 | . | few | TGTGCCAGCAGCTTATGGTCGTGGGAAGCGCAGTACTTC | CASSLWSWEAQYF
TRBJ1-4 | TRBV7-9 | . | . | TGTGCCAGCAGCGGCCGGGAACTCCAGGCAACTAATGAAAAACTGTTTTTT | CASSGRELQATNEKLFF
TRBJ2-7 | TRBV5-5 | . | few | TGTGCCAGCAGCTTAACAGGCCCGCCCTACGAGCAGTACTTC | CASSLTGPPYEQYF
TRBJ2-1 | TRBV6-2/TRBV6-3 | . | few | TGTGCCAGCAGTTACAGCCTACCGCCATACAATGAGCAGTTCTTC | CASSYSLPPYNEQFF
TRBJ1-1 | TRBV6-2/TRBV6-3 | . | . | TGTGCCAGCAGTGACTCAGCGGGACTTGGAACAGCTTTCTTT | CASSDSAGLGTAFF
TRBJ2-1 | TRBV6-5 | . | few | TGTGCCAGCAGTTACTCGCAGGAGATCAATGAGCAGTTCTTC | CASSYSQEINEQFF
TRBJ1-2 | TRBV4-1 | TRBD1 | . | TGCGTCAGCAGCCCGGGACAGGGGGCGTCGGATGGCTACACCTTC | CVSSPGQGASDGYTF
TRBJ2-7 | TRBV7-9 | . | few | TGTGCCAGCAGCTTCAGGGGAGGAGAGTACGAGCAGTACTTC | CASSFRGGEYEQYF
TRBJ2-5 | TRBV13 | . | . | TGTGCCAGCAGCTTAGGCCCCAGCACCCGGATCGGGCAGTACTTC | CASSLGPSTRIGQYF
TRBJ2-1 | TRBV29-1 | . | few | TGCAGCGTGGGAGGACAGACGCACTCCTACAATGAGCAGTTCTTC | CSVGGQTHSYNEQFF
TRBJ2-7 | TRBV6-5 | . | few | TGTGCCAGCACCAAACCCGGGAGCTACGAGCAGTACTTC | CASTKPGSYEQYF
TRBJ1-2 | TRBV28 | . | . | TGTGCCAGCAGTTTAGGGCAGGGGTCGAGTGGCTACACCTTC | CASSLGQGSSGYTF
TRBJ1-2 | TRBV28 | . | . | TGTGCCAGCAGTTTTAGGTCCGGCGACTATGGCTACACCTTC | CASSFRSGDYGYTF
TRBJ2-5 | TRBV20-1 | TRBD2 | few | TGCAGTGCTAGACCGGGACTAGCGGGGGGGCGATCCGAGACCCAGTACTTC | CSARPGLAGGRSETQYF
TRBJ2-5 | TRBV21-1 | . | . | TGTGCCAGCAGCAAACGGGGGTGGAGGAATGAGCAGTACTTC | CASSKRGWRNEQYF
TRBJ2-1 | TRBV7-2 | . | few | TGTGCCAGCAGCTTGACTAGGTCTAGCTACAATGAGCAGTTCTTC | CASSLTRSSYNEQFF
TRBJ1-2 | TRBV27 | . | . | TGTGCCAGCAGTTTGGGACCGAAATATGGCTACACCTTC | CASSLGPKYGYTF
TRBJ1-4 | TRBV20-1 | . | . | TGCAGTGCCCCAAAAGGGGGGAATGAAAAACTGTTTTTT | CSAPKGGNEKLFF
TRBJ1-1 | TRBV7-2 | . | . | TGTGCCAGCAGCTTAGCAAGGGGGTGGTACACTGAAGCTTTCTTT | CASSLARGWYTEAFF
TRBJ2-7 | TRBV4-2 | TRBD2 | few | TGTGCCAGCAGCCAAACCCTAGCGGGGGGGCTTTACTCCTACGAGCAGTACTTC | CASSQTLAGGLYSYEQYF
TRBJ1-5 | TRBV7-2 | . | . | TGTGCCAGCAGCCAAGGACACACGTGGACCCAGCCCCAGCATTTT | CASSQGHTWTQPQHF
TRBJ2-7 | TRBV20-1 | . | few | TGCAGTGCCAAAGGGGGCTACGAGCAGTACTTC | CSAKGGYEQYF
TRBJ2-7 | TRBV7-2 | TRBD1 | . | TGTGCCAGCAGCTCAACAGGGGAGTGGTACGAGCAGTACTTC | CASSSTGEWYEQYF
TRBJ2-7 | TRBV6-5 | . | . | TGTGCCAGCAGTTACTCCTGGGACGGCTCCTACGAGCAGTACTTC | CASSYSWDGSYEQYF
TRBJ2-3 | TRBV4-1 | TRBD2 | few | TGCGCCAGCAGCCAGCGGACTAGCGGACACACAGATACGCAGTATTTT | CASSQRTSGHTDTQYF
TRBJ2-1 | TRBV20-1 | . | . | TGCAGTGCTTCGATAGCGCGGAGCTACAATGAGCAGTTCTTC | CSASIARSYNEQFF
TRBJ1-2 | TRBV6-6 | . | . | TGTGCCAGCAGTAGGCAGGTCAGGGGATCCTATGGCTACACCTTC | CASSRQVRGSYGYTF
TRBJ2-3 | TRBV24-1 | TRBD1 | . | TGTGCCACCGGGGGGACAGGGGGCCCAGATACGCAGTATTTT | CATGGTGGPDTQYF
TRBJ1-5 | TRBV6-5 | . | . | TGTGCCAGCAGGCCTGACAGGACCAGCAATCAGCCCCAGCATTTT | CASRPDRTSNQPQHF
TRBJ2-1 | TRBV28 | TRBD2 | once | TGTGCCAGCAGACCTAGCGGGGGAAGCTCCTACAATGAGCAGTTCTTC | CASRPSGGSSYNEQFF
TRBJ1-1 | TRBV7-2 | . | . | TGTGCCAGCAACCCGATGACAGGCCTGAACACTGAAGCTTTCTTT | CASNPMTGLNTEAFF
TRBJ2-7 | TRBV7-6 | . | once | TGTGCCAGCAGCTTAGCGGGGCCGATGAATGAGCAGTACTTC | CASSLAGPMNEQYF
TRBJ2-5 | TRBV13 | TRBD2 | . | TGTGCCAGCAGCTCCTCCGGCGGGGGGCGTAATGAGCAGTACTTC | CASSSSGGGRNEQYF
TRBJ2-7 | TRBV13 | TRBD1 | . | TGTGCCAGCAGCACCTGGACAGGGCCCAACGAGCAGTACTTC | CASSTWTGPNEQYF
TRBJ1-1 | TRBV2 | . | few | TGTGCCAGCAGTGGGGACGGTCTAGAGACTGAAGCTTTCTTT | CASSGDGLETEAFF
TRBJ2-1 | TRBV6-5 | TRBD2 | . | TGTGCCAGCAGTTCTCCGAGCGGGGGGGCGGACAATGAGCAGTTCTTC | CASSSPSGGADNEQFF
TRBJ2-3 | TRBV6-2/TRBV6-3 | . | . | TGTGCCAGCTTATGGCAGCAGGCAGATACGCAGTATTTT | CASLWQQADTQYF
TRBJ2-7 | TRBV6-1 | . | . | TGTGCCAGCAAAGTTTCCGGAAATACCTACGAGCAGTACTTC | CASKVSGNTYEQYF